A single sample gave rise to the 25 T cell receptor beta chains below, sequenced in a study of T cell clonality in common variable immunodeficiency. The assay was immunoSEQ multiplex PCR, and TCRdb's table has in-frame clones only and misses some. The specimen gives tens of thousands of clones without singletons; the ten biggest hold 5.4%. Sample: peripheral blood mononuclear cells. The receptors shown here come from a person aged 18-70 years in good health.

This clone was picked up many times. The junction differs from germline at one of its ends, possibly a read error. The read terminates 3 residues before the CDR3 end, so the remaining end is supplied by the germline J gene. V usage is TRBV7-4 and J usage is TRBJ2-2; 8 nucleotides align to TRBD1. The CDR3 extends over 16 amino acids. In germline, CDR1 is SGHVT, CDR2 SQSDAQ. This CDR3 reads CTSSPRSTGELGELFF. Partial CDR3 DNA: TGCACCAGCAGCCCACGTTCGACAGGGGAGTTGGGGGAG. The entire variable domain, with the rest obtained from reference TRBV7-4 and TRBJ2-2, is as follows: GAGVSQSPRYKVAKRGRDVALRCDSISGHVTLYWYRQTLGQGSEVLTYSQSDAQRDKSGRPSGRFSAERPERSVSTLKIQRTEQGDSAVYLCTSSPRSTGELGELFFGEGSRLTVL.

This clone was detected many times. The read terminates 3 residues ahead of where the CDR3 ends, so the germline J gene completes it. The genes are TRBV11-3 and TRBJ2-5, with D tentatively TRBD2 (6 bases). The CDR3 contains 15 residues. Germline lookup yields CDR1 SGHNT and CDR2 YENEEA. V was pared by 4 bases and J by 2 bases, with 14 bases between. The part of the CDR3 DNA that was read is TGTGCCAGCAGCTCGGGACTTCAAGCGCAAGAGACC. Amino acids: CASSSGLQAQET. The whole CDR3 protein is CASSSGLQAQETQYF.

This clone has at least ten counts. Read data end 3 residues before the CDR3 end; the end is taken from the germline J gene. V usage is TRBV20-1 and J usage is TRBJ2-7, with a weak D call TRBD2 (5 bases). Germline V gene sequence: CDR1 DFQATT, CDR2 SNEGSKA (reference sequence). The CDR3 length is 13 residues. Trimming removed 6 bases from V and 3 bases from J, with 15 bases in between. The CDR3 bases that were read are TGCAGTGCGTCGGGGATCGGGGTCTACGAG. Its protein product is CSASGIGVYE. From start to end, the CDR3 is CSASGIGVYEQYF.

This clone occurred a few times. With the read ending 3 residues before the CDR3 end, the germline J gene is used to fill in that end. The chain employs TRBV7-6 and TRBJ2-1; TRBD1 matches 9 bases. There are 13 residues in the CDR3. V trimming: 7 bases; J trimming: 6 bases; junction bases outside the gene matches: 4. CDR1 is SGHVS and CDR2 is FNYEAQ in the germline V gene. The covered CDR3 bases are TGTGCCAGCACCGAGGACAGGGGCAATGAG. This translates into CASTEDRGNE. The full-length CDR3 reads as CASTEDRGNEQFF.

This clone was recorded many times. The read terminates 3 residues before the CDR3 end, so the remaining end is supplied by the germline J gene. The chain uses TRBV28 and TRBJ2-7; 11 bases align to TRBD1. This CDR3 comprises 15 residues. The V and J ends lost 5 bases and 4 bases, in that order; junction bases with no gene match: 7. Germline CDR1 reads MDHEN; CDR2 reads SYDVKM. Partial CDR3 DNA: TGTGCCAGCAGTCCCCGGACAGGGGGCGGGTACGAG. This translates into CASSPRTGGGYE. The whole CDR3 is CASSPRTGGGYEQYF. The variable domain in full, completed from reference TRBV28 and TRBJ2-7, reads DVKVTQSSRYLVKRTGEKVFLECVQDMDHENMFWYRQDPGLGLRLIYFSYDVKMKEKGDIPEGYSVSREKKERFSLILESASTNQTSMYLCASSPRTGGGYEQYFGPGTRLTVT.

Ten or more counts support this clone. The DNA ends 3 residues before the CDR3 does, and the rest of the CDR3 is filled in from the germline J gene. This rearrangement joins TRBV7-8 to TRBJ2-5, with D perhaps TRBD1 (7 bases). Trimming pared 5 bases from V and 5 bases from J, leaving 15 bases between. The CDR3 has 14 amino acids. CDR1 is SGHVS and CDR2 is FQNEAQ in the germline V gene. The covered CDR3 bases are TGTGCCAGCAGCCCCTCGACAGGGAGGGAGACC. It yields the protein CASSPSTGRET. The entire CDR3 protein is CASSPSTGRETQYF.

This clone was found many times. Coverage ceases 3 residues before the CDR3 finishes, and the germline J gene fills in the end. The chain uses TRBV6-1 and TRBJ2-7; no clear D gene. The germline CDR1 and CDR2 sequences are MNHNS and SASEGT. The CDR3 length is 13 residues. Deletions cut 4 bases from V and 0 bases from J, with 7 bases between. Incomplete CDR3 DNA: TGTGCCAGCAGTGTGTACAGCTCCTACGAG. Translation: CASSVYSSYE. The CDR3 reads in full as CASSVYSSYEQYF.

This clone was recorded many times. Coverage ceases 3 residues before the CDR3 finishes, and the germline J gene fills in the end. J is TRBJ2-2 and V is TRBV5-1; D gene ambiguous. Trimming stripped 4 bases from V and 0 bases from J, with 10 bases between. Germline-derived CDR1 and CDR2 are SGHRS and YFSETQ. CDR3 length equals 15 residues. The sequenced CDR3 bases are TGCGCCAGCAGCCTTCAGGTCCCGAACACCGGGGAG. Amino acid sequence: CASSLQVPNTGE. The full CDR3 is CASSLQVPNTGELFF.

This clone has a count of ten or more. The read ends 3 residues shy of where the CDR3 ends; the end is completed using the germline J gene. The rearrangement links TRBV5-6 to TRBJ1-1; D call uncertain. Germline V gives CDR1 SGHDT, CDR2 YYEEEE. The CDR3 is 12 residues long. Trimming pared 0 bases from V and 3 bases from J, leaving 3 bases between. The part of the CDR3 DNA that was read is TGTGCCAGCAGCTTGGTCGACACTGAA. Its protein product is CASSLVDTE. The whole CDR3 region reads CASSLVDTEAFF.

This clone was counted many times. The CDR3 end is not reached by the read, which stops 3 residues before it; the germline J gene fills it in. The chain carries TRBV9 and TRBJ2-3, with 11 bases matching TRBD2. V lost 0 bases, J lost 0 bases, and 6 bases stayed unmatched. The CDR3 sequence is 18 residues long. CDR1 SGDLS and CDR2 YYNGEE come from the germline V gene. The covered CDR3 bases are TGTGCCAGCAGCGTAGAAGGACTAGCGGGTACTAGCACAGATACG. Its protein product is CASSVEGLAGTSTDT. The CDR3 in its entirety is CASSVEGLAGTSTDTQYF.

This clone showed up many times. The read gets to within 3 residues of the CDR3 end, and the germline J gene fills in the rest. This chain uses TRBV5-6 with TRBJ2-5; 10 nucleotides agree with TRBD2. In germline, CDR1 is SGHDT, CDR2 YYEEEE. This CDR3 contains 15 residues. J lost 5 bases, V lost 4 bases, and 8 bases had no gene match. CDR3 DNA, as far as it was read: TGTGCCAGCAGCCTCCTAGCGGGAGTTCAGGAGACC. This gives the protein CASSLLAGVQET. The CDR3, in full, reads CASSLLAGVQETQYF.

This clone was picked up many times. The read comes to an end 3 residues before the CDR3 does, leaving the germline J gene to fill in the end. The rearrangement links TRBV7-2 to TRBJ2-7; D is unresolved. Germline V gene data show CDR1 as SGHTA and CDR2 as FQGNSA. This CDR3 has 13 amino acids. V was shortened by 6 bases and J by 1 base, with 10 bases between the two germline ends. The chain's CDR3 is CASRDILSYEQYF. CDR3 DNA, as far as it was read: TGTGCCAGCAGAGACATCCTATCCTACGAG. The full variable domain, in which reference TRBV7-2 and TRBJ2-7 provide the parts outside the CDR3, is GAGVSQSPSNKVTEKGKDVELRCDPISGHTALYWYRQSLGQGLEFLIYFQGNSAPDKSGLPSDRFSAERTGGSVSTLTIQRTQQEDSAVYLCASRDILSYEQYFGPGTRLTVT.

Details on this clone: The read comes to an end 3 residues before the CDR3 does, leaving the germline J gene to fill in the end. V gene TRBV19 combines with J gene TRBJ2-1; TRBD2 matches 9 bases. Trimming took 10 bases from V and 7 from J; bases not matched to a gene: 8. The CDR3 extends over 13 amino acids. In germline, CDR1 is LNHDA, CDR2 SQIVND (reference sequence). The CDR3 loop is CAIQAGGVNEQFF. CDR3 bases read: TGTGCCATACAAGCGGGAGGTGTGAATGAG.

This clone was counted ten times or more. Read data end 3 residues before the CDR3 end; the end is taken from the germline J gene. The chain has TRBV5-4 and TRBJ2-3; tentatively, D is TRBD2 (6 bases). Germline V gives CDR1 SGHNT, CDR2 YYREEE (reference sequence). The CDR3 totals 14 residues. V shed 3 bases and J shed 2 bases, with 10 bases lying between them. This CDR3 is CASSSGLNTDTQYF. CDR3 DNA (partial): TGTGCCAGCAGCTCGGGACTCAACACAGATACG.

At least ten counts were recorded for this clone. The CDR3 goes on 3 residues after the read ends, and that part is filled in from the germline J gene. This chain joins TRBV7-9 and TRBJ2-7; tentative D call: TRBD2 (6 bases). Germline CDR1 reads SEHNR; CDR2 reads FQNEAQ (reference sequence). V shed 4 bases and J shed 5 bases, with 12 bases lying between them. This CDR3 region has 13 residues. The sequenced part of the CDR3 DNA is TGTGCCAGCAGCTCGGGACTTCAAAACGAG. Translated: CASSSGLQNE. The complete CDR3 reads CASSSGLQNEQYF.

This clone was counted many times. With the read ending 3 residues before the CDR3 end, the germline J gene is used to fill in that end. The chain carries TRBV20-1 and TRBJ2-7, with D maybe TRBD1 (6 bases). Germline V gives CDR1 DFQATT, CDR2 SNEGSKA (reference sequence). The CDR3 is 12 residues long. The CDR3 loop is CRAQGFSYEQYF. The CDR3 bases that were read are TGCAGGGCCCAGGGGTTTTCCTACGAG.

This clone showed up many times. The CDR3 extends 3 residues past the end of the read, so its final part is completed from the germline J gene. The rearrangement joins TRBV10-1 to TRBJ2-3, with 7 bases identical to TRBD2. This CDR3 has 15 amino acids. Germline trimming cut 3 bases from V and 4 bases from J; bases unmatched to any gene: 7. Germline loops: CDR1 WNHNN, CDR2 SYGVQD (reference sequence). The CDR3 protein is CASSDGGSSSDTQYF. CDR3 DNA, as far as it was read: TGCGCCAGCAGTGACGGCGGGAGTTCCTCAGATACG.

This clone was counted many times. The covered CDR3 bases are TGCAGTGCCAGGGATGGGAACTCACCC. Translating it yields CSARDGNSP. The complete CDR3 sequence is CSARDGNSPLHF. The gene calls are TRBV20-1 and TRBJ1-6, with D maybe TRBD1 (5 bases). The CDR3 end lies 3 residues beyond the end of the read and is filled in from the germline J gene. The CDR3 runs 12 residues. The V gene's germline CDR1 is DFQATT and CDR2 SNEGSKA (reference sequence). V was trimmed by 6 bases and J by 10 bases, leaving 13 bases between them.

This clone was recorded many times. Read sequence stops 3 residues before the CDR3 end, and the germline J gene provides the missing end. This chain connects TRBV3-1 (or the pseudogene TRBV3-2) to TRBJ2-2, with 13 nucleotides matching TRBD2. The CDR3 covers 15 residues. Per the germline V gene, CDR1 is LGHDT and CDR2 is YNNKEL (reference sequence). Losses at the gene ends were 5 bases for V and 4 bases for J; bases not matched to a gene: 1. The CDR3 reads CASSTSGRATGELFF. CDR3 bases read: TGTGCCAGCAGCACTAGCGGGAGGGCCACCGGGGAG.

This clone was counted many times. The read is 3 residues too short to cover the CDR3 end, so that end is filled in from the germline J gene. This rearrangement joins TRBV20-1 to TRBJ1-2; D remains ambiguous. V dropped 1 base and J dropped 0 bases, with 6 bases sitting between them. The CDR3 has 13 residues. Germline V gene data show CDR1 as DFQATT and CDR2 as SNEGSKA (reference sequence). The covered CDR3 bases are TGCAGTGCTAGAGTCCCGGCTAACTATGGC. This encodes CSARVPANYG. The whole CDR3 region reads CSARVPANYGYTF.

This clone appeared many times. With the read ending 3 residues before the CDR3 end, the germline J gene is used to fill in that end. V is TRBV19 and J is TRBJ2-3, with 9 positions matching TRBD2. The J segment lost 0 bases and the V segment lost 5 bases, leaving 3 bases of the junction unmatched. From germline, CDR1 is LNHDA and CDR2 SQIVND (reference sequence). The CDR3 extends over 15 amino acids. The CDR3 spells CASSRSGSSTDTQYF. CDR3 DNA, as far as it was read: TGTGCCAGTAGTCGTAGCGGGAGTAGCACAGATACG. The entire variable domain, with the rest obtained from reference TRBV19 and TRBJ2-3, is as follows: DGGITQSPKYLFRKEGQNVTLSCEQNLNHDAMYWYRQDPGQGLRLIYYSQIVNDFQKGDIAEGYSVSREKKESFPLTVTSAQKNPTAFYLCASSRSGSSTDTQYFGPGTRLTVL.

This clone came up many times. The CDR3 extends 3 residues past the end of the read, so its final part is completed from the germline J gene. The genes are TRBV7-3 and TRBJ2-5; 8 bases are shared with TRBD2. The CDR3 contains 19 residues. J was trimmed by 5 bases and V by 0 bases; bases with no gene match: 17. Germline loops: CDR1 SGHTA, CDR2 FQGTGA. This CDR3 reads CASSLTPQGNSGVGETQYF. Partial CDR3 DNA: TGTGCCAGCAGCTTAACCCCCCAAGGGAATAGCGGGGTCGGGGAGACC.

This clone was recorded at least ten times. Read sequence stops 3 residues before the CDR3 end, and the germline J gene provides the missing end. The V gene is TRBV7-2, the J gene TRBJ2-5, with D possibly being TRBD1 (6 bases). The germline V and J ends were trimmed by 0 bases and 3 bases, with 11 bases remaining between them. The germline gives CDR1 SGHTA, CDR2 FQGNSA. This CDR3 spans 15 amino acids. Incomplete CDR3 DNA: TGTGCCAGCAGCTTAGCTCTGAACAGGGAAGAGACC. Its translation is CASSLALNREET. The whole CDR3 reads CASSLALNREETQYF.

The sequenced part of the CDR3 DNA is TGTGCCAGTAGTATAATAGACCGGGACAGGGTTTACCTCCTTAGCAATCAGCCC. This translates into CASSIIDRDRVYLLSNQP. The entire CDR3 protein is CASSIIDRDRVYLLSNQPQHF. The rearrangement joins TRBV19 to TRBJ1-5; TRBD1 matches at 9 bases. The read finishes 3 residues shy of the CDR3 end, and the germline J gene is used to complete it. The CDR3 runs 21 residues. The trim removed 2 bases at V and 0 bases at J, leaving 17 bases unmatched. CDR1 and CDR2 from the germline V gene are LNHDA and SQIVND (reference sequence).

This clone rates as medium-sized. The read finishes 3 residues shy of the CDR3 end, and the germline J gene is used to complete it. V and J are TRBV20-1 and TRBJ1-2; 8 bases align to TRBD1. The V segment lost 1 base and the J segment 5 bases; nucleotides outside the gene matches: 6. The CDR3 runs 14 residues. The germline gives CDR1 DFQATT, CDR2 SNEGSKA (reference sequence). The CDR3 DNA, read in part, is TGCAGTGCTAGAGCCCCGGGACAGGCTTATGGC. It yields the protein CSARAPGQAYG. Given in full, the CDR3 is CSARAPGQAYGYTF.